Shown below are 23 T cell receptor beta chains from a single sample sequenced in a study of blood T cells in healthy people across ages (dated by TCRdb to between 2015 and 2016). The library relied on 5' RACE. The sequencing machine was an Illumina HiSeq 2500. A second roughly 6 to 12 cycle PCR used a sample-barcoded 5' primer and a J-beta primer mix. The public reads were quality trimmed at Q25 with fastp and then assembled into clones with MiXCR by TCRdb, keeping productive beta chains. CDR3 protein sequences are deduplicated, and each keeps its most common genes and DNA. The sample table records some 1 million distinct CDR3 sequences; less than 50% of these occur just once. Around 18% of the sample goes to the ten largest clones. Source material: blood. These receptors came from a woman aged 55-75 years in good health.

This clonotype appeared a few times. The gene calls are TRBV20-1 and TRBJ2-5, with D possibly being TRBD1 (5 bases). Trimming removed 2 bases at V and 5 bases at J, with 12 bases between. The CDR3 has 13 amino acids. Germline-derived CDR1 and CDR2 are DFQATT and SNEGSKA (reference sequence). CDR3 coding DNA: TGCAGTGCTAGAAACAGGCCTTTTGAGACCCAGTACTTC. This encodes CSARNRPFETQYF.

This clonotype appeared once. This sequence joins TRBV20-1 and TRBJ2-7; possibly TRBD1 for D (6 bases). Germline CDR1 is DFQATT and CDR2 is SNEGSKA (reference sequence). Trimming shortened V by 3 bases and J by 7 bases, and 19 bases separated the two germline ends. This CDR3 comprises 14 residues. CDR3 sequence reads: CSASSGDTYNEQYF. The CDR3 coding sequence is TGCAGTGCTAGTAGTGGGGACACCTACAATGAGCAGTACTTC.

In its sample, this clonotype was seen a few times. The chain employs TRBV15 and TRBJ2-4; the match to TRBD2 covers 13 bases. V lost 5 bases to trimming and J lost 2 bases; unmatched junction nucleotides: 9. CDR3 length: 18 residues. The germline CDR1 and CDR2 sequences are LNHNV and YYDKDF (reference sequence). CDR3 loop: CATSGWTSGSGSKNIQYF. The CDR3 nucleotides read TGTGCCACCAGCGGTTGGACTAGCGGGAGTGGGTCCAAAAACATTCAGTACTTC.

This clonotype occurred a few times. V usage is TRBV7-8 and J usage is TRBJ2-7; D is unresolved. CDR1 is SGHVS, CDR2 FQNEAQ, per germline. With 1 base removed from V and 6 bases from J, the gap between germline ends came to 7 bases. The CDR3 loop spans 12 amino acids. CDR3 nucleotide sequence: TGTGCCAGCAGCTTAGAAGTAGGCGAGCAGTACTTC. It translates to CASSLEVGEQYF.

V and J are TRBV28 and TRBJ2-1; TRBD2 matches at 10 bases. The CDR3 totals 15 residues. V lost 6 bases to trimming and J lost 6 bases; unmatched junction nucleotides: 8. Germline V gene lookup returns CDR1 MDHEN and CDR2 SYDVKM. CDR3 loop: CASSLRTSGINEQFF. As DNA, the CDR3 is TGTGCCAGCAGCCTCCGGACTAGCGGAATCAATGAGCAGTTCTTC. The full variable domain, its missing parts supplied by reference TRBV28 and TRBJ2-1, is DVKVTQSSRYLVKRTGEKVFLECVQDMDHENMFWYRQDPGLGLRLIYFSYDVKMKEKGDIPEGYSVSREKKERFSLILESASTNQTSMYLCASSLRTSGINEQFFGPGTRLTVL.

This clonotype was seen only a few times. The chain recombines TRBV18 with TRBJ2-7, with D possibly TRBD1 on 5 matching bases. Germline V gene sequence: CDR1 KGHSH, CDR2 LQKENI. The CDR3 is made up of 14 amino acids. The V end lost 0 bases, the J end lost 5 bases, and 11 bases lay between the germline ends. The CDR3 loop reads CASSPPVQEHEQYF. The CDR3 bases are TGTGCCAGCTCACCACCAGTACAGGAGCACGAGCAGTACTTC.

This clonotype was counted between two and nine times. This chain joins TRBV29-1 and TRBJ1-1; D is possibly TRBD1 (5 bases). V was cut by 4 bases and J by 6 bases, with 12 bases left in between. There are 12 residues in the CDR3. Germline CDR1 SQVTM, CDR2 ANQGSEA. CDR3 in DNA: TGCAGCGTTGTGGGGCATAAGGCTGAAGCTTTCTTT. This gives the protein CSVVGHKAEAFF.

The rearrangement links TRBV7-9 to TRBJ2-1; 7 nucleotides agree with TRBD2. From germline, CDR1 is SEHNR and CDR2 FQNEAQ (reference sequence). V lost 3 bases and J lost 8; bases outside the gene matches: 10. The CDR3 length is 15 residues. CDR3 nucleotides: TGTGCCAGCAGCTTCTCACTAGCGCTTATCGATGAGCAGTTCTTC. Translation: CASSFSLALIDEQFF.

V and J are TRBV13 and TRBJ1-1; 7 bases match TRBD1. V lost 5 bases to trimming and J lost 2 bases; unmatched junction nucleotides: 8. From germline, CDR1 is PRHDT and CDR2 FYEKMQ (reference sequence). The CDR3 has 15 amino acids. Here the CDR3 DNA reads TGTGCCAGCAGCCCCGAGGAGGGGGCAAACACTGAAGCTTTCTTT. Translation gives CASSPEEGANTEAFF.

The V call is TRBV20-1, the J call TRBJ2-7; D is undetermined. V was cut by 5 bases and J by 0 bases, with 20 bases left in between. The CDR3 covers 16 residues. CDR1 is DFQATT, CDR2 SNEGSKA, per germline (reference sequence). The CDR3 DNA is TGCAGTGCTCCCCTACCAGGCGGATACCACTCCTACGAGCAGTACTTC. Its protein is CSAPLPGGYHSYEQYF.

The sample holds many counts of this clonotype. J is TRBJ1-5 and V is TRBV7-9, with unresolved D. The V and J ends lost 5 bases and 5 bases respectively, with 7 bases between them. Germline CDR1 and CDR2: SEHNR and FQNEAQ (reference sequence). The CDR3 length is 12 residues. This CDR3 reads CASSAGDQPQHF. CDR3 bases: TGTGCCAGCAGCGCCGGTGATCAGCCCCAGCATTTT.

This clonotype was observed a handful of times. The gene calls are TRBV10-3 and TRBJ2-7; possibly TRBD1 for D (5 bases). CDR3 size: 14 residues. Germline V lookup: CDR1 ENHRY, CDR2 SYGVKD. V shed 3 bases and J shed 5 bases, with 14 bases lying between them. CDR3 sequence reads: CAISEGVTGDEQYF. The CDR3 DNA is TGTGCCATCAGTGAAGGGGTCACGGGCGACGAGCAGTACTTC.

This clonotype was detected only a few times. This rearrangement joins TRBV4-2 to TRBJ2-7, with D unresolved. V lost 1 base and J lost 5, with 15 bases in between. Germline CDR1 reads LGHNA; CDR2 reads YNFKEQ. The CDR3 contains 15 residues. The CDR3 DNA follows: TGTGCCAGCAGCCAAGTTAGGTCAGGAGTCAACGAGCAGTACTTC. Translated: CASSQVRSGVNEQYF.

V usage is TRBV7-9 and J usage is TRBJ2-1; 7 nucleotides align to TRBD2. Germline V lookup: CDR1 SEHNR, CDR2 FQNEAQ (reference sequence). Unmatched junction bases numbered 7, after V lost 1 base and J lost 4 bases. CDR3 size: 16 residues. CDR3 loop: CASSLERGSPYNEQFF. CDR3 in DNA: TGTGCCAGCAGCTTAGAACGCGGGAGCCCGTACAATGAGCAGTTCTTC. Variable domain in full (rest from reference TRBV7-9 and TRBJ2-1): DTGVSQNPRHKITKRGQNVTFRCDPISEHNRLYWYRQTLGQGPEFLTYFQNEAQLEKSRLLSDRFSAERPKGSFSTLEIQRTEQGDSAMYLCASSLERGSPYNEQFFGPGTRLTVL.

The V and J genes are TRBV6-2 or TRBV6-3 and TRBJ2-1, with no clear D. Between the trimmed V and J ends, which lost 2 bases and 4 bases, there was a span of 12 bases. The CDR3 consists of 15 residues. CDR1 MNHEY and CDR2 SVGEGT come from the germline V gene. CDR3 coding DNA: TGTGCCAGCAGTTACCTTGGTGTTCGTTACAATGAGCAGTTCTTC. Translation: CASSYLGVRYNEQFF.

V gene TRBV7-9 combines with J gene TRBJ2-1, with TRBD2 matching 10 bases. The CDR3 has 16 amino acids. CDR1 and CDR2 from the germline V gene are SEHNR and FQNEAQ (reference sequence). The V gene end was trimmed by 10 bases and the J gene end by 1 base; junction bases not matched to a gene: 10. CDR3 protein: CATEGLAGVSYNEQFF. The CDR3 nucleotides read TGTGCCACCGAGGGTCTAGCGGGGGTGTCCTACAATGAGCAGTTCTTC.

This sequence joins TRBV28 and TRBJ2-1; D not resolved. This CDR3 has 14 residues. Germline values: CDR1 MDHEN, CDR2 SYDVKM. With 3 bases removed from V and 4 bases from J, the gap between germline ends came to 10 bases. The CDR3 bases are TGTGCCAGCAGTTTCCCCGACGGGTACAATGAGCAGTTCTTC. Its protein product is CASSFPDGYNEQFF.

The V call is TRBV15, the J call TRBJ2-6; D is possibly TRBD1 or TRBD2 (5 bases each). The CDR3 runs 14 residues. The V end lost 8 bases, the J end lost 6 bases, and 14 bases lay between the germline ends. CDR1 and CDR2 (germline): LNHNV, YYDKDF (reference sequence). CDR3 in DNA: TGTGCCACCTCGGGACGTCTCGAGGCCAACGTCCTGACTTTC. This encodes CATSGRLEANVLTF.

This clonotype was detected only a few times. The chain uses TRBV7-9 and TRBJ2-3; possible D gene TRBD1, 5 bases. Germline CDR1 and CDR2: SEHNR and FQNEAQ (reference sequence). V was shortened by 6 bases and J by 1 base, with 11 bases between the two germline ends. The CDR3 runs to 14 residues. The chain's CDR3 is CASRVARGTDTQYF. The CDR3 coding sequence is TGTGCCAGCAGAGTGGCCAGGGGCACAGATACGCAGTATTTT.

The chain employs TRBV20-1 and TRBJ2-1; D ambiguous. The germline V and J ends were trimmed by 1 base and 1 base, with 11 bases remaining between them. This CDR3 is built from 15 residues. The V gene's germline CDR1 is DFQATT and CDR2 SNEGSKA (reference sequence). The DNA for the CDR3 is TGCAGTGCTAGAGGGGTCGGCGCATCCTACAATGAGCAGTTCTTC. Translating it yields CSARGVGASYNEQFF.

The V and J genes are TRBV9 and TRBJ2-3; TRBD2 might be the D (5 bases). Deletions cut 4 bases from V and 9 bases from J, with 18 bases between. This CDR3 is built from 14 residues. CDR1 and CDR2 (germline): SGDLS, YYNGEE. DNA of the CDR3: TGTGCCAGCAGCCTCCGGGGAGACGTAACCACGCAGTATTTT. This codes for CASSLRGDVTTQYF.

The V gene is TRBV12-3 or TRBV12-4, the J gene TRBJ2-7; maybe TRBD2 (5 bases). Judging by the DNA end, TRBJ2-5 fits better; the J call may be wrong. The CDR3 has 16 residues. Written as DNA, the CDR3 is TGTGCCAGCAGTTTGGGTTCCCTAACTAGTATCGGGACCCAGTACTTC. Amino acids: CASSLGSLTSIGTQYF.

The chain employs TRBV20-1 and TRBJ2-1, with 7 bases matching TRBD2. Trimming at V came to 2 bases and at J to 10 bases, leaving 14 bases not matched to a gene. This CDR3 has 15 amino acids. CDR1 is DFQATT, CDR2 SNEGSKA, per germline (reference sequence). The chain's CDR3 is CSARSLAARPVEQFF. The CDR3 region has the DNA TGCAGTGCTAGATCCCTAGCGGCCCGGCCCGTGGAGCAGTTCTTC.